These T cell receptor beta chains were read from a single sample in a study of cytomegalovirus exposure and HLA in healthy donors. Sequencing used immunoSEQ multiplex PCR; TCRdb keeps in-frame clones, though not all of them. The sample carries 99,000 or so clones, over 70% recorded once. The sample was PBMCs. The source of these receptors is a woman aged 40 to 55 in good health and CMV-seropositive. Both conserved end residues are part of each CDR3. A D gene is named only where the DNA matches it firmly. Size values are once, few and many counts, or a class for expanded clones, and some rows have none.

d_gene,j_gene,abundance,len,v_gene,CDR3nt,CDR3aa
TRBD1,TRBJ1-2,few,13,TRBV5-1,TGCGCCAGCAGCCCGGACAGGGTAGGCGGCTACACTTTC,CASSPDRVGGYTF
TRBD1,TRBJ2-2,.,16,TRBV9,TGTGCCAGCAGCGTAGAGCAGGGGGCGAACACCGGGGAGCTGTTTTTT,CASSVEQGANTGELFF
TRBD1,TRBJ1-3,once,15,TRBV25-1,TGTGCCAGCAGTATACCGGGACAGGCTGGAAACACCATATATTTT,CASSIPGQAGNTIYF
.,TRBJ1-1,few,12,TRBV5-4,TGTGCCAGCAGCTTGGGAGCTGGGCAAGCTTTCTTT,CASSLGAGQAFF
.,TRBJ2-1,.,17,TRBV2,TGTGCCAGCAGTGAATCCTCCCTCTACCCCTCCTGCAATGAGCAGTTCTTC,CASSESSLYPSCNEQFF
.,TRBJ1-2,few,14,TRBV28,TGTGCCAGCAGTCAGGGTGATGGTAGCTATGGCTACACCTTC,CASSQGDGSYGYTF
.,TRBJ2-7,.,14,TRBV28,TGTGCCACCGAGAGACTAGGGATTTCCTACGAGCAGTACTTC,CATERLGISYEQYF
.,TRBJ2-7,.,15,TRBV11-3,TGTGCCAGCAGCTCCCGGGGTAGGAGCTCCTACGAGCAGTACTTC,CASSSRGRSSYEQYF
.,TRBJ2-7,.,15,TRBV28,TGTGCCAGCAGTTTAATACGGCAGGGGCCCCACGAGCAGTACTTC,CASSLIRQGPHEQYF
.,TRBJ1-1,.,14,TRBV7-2,TGTGCCAGCAGCCGAGCCCCAGGGGTGAGGGGAGCTTTCTTT,CASSRAPGVRGAFF
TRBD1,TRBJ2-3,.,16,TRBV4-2,TGTGCCAGCAGCCCGGGGACAGGGAGACCCACAGATACGCAGTATTTT,CASSPGTGRPTDTQYF
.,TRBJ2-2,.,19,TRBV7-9,TGTGCCAGCAGCTTAATCCCCATCCCCCAGAAGATACGCACCGGGGAGCTGTTTTTT,CASSLIPIPQKIRTGELFF
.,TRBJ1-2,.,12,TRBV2,TGTGCCAGCAGTGGGACAGACTATGGCTACACCTTC,CASSGTDYGYTF
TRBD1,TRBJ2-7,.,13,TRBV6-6,TGTGCCAGCACTCCGAATCGGGACAGGTCCTACTACTTC,CASTPNRDRSYYF
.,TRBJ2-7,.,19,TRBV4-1,TGCGCCAGCAGCCAAGATCGGGGTGGGATTGGGCGGGCTGCCTACGAGCAGTACTTC,CASSQDRGGIGRAAYEQYF
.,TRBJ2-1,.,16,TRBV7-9,TGTGCCAGCAGCTTACCGGCTGGAGCTTTGTACAATGAGCAGTTCTTC,CASSLPAGALYNEQFF
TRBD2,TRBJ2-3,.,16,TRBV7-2,TGTGCCAGCAGTCGTCGACTAGCGGGGGCAGGGGATACGCAGTATTTT,CASSRRLAGAGDTQYF
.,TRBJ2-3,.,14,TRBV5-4,TGTGCCAGCAGCTTGGCGGGGGGCACAGATACGCAGTATTTT,CASSLAGGTDTQYF
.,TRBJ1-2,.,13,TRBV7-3,TGTGCCAGCAGCTTAAGGGCAGGGGATGGCTACACCTTC,CASSLRAGDGYTF
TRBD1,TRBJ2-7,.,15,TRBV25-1,TGTGCCAGCAGTGAATGGGCAGGGGGCCTTTACGAGCAGTACTTC,CASSEWAGGLYEQYF
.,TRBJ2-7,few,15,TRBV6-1,TGTGCCAGCAGCTATCTTCGAGATCGCGCCTACGAGCAGTACTTC,CASSYLRDRAYEQYF
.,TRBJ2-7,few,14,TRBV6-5,TGTGCCAGCAGTCAAACCGGGTCCTTCTACGAGCAGTACTTC,CASSQTGSFYEQYF
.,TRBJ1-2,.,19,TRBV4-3,TGCGCCAGCAGCCAATCCTCGGCAGGGAATAGCTCCGTTAACTATGGCTACACCTTC,CASSQSSAGNSSVNYGYTF
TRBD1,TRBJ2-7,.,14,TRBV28,TGTGCCAGCACCTCGGACAGGGGCTTCTACGAGCAGTACTTC,CASTSDRGFYEQYF
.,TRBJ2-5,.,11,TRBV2,TGTGCCAGCAGTGAGCGGGAGACCCAGTACTTC,CASSERETQYF
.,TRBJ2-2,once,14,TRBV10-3,TGTGCCATCAGTGGGACAGAGAACACCGGGGAGCTGTTTTTT,CAISGTENTGELFF
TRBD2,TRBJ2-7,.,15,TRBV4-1,TGCGCCAGCAGCCAGCTCAGCGGGACTACCTACGAGCAGTACTTC,CASSQLSGTTYEQYF
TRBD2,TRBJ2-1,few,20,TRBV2,TGTGCCAGCAGGGGGACTAGCGGGAGAGAGAATACCCGGTCCCGCAATGAGCAGTTCTTC,CASRGTSGRENTRSRNEQFF
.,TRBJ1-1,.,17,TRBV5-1,TGCGCCAGCAGCTTGGGTATAGGAGAGGTAAGAAACACTGAAGCTTTCTTT,CASSLGIGEVRNTEAFF
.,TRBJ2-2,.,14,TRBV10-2,TGCGCCAGCAGTGTAGGTGAGGGATCCGGGGAGCTGTTTTTT,CASSVGEGSGELFF
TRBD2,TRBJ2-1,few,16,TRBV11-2,TGTGCCAGCAGCCTGAGGGGGACTAGCGCCTACAATGAGCAGTTCTTC,CASSLRGTSAYNEQFF
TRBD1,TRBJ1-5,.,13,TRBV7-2,TGTGCCAGCAGCCCCGACAGGGGTCAGCCCCAGCATTTT,CASSPDRGQPQHF
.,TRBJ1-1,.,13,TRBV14,TGTGCCAGCAGCCAAGTTCCCGGCACTGAAGCTTTCTTT,CASSQVPGTEAFF
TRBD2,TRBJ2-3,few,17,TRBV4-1,TGCGCCAGCAGCTTCGCCTCTGGCGGGAGGGGTACAGATACGCAGTATTTT,CASSFASGGRGTDTQYF
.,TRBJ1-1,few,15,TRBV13,TGTGCCAGCAGCCAGGGCCAGGAGGGAAACACTGAAGCTTTCTTT,CASSQGQEGNTEAFF
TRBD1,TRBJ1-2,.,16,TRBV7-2,TGTGCCAGCAGCTTACCTTTGACAGGGCTAAACTATGGCTACACCTTC,CASSLPLTGLNYGYTF
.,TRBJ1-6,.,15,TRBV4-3,TGCGCCAGCAGCCAGGACACAAGGGATAATTCACCCCTCCACTTT,CASSQDTRDNSPLHF
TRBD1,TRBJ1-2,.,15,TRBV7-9,TGTTCCAGCAGCTTCACGGGACAGGCGGACTATGGCTACACCTTC,CSSSFTGQADYGYTF
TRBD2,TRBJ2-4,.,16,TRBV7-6,TGTGCCAGCAGCTTAGGGCGGGGGGGCCCGGGAAACATTCAGTACTTC,CASSLGRGGPGNIQYF
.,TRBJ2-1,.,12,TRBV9,TGTGCCAGCAGCGTAGCACAAGATGAGCAGTTCTTC,CASSVAQDEQFF
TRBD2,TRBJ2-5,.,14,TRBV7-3,TGTGCCAGCAGCCGGACTAGCGGGCAAGAGACCCAGTACTTC,CASSRTSGQETQYF
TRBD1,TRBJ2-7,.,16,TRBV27,TGTGCCAGCAGTTTTCGAGCCGGGACAGGGTGGTACGAGCAGTACTTC,CASSFRAGTGWYEQYF
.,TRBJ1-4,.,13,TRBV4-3,TGCGCCAGCAGCCGTAAGGAAAGGGGGGGACTGTTTTTT,CASSRKERGGLFF
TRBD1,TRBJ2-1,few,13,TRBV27,TGTGCCAGCAGTTTAGAGGGGACAGCTGCCCAGTTCTTC,CASSLEGTAAQFF
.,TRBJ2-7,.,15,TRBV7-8,TGTGCCAGCACGCACCGCCGCAGAATTACCTACGAGCAGTACTTC,CASTHRRRITYEQYF
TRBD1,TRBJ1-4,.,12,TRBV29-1,TGCAGCGTTGGACAGGGCTATGAAAAACTGTTTTTT,CSVGQGYEKLFF
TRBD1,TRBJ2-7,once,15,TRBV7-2,TGTGCCAGCAGCCCCCGGACAGGGAGCTCCTACGAGCAGTACTTC,CASSPRTGSSYEQYF
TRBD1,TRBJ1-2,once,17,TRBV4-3,TGCGCCAGCAGCCAGCGACTAGGGACAGGGGCCGTCTATGGCTACACCTTC,CASSQRLGTGAVYGYTF
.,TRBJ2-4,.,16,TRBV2,TGTGCCAGCAGTGATCACAGGTTGAGTTTTAGGGACATTCAGTACTTC,CASSDHRLSFRDIQYF
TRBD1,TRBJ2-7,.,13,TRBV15,TGTGCCACCAAGGGACAGAACTCCTACGAGCAGTACTTC,CATKGQNSYEQYF